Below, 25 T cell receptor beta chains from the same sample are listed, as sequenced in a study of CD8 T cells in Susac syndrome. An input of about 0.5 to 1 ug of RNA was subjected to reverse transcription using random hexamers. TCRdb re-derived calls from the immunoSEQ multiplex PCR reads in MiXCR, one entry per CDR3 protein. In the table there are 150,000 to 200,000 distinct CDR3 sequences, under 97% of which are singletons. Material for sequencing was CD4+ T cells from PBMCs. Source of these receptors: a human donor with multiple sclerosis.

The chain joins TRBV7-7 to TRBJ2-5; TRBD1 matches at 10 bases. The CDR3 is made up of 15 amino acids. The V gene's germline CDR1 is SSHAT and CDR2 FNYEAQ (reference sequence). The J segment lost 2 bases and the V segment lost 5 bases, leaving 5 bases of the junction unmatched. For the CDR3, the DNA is TGTGCCAGCAGCCTCGGGACAGGGGATCAAGAGACCCAGTACTTC. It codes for CASSLGTGDQETQYF.

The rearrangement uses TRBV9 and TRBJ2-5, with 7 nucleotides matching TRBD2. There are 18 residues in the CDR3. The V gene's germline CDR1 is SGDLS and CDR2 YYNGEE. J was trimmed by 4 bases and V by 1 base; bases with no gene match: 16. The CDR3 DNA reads TGTGCCAGCAGCGTAATCCCGCTAGCGGAACCTACATCAGAGACCCAGTACTTC. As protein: CASSVIPLAEPTSETQYF.

The CDR3 spells CASSLLASGDTDTQYF. The CDR3, as DNA: TGTGCCAGCAGTTTATTGGCTAGCGGAGACACAGATACGCAGTATTTT. V gene TRBV28 combines with J gene TRBJ2-3; 7 nucleotides match TRBD2. This CDR3 contains 16 residues. J was trimmed by 2 bases and V by 1 base; bases with no gene match: 6. Germline loops: CDR1 MDHEN, CDR2 SYDVKM.

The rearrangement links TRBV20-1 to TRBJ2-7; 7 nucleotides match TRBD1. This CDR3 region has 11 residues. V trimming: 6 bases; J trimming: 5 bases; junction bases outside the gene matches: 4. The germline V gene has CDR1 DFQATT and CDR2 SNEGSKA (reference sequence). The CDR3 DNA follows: TGCAGTGCCGAGGGGGCCCACGAGCAGTACTTC. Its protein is CSAEGAHEQYF.

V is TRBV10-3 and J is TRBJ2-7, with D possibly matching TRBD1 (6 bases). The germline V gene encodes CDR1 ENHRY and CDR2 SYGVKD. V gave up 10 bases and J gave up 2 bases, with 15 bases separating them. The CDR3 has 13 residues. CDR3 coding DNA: TGTGCCACCACCTCAGGGGCTCCCTACGAGCAGTACTTC. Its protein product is CATTSGAPYEQYF.

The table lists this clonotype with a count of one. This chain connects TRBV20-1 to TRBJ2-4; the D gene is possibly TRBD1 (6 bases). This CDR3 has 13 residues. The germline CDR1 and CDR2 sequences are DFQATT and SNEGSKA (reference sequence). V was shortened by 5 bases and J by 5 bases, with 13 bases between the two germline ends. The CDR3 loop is CSADGQSENIQYF. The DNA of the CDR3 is TGCAGTGCTGACGGACAGTCCGAAAACATTCAGTACTTC.

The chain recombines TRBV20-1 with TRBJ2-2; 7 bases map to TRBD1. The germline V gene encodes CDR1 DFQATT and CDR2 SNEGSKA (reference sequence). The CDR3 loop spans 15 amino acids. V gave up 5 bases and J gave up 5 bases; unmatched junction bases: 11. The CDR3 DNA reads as TGCAGTGCTGTCAGGGGGTTCGGAAATACCGGGGAGCTGTTTTTT. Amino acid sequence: CSAVRGFGNTGELFF.

CDR3 region: CASSRTSGGRYEQYF. The CDR3 nucleotides are TGTGCCAGCAGCCGGACTAGCGGGGGTCGGTACGAGCAGTACTTC. The chain combines TRBV3-1 with TRBJ2-7, with 13 bases fitting TRBD2. In germline, CDR1 is LGHDT, CDR2 YNNKEL (reference sequence). The V gene end was trimmed by 4 bases and the J gene end by 4 bases; junction bases not matched to a gene: 4. The CDR3 has 15 residues.

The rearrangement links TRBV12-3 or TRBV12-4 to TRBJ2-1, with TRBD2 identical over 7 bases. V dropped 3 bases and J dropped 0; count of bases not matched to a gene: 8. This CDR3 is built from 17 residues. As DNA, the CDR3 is TGTGCCAGCAGTTTTGGTCTTGGGACTATCTCCTACAATGAGCAGTTCTTC. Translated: CASSFGLGTISYNEQFF.

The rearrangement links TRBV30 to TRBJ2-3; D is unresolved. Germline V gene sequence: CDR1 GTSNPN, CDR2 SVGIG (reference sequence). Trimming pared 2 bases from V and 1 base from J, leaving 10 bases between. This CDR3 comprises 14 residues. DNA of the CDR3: TGTGCCTGGAGTCGGACCCGGGGCACAGATACGCAGTATTTT. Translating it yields CAWSRTRGTDTQYF.

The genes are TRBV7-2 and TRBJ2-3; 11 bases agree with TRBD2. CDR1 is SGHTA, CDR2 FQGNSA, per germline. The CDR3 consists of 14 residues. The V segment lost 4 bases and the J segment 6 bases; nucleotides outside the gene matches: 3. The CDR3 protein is CASSSTSGVDTQYF. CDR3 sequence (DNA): TGTGCCAGCAGCTCGACTAGCGGGGTGGATACGCAGTATTTT.

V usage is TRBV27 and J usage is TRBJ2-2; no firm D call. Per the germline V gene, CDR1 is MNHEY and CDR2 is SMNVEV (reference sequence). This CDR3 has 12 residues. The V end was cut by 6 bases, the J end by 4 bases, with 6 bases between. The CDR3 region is CASRFSTGELFF. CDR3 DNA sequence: TGTGCCAGCAGATTCAGCACCGGGGAGCTGTTTTTT.

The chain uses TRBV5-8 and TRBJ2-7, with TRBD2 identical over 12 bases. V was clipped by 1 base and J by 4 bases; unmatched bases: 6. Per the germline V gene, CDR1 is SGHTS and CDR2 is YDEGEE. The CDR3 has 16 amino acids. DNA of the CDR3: TGTGCCAGCAGCTTGAGTCTAGCGGGGGGGTATTACGAGCAGTACTTC. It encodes CASSLSLAGGYYEQYF.

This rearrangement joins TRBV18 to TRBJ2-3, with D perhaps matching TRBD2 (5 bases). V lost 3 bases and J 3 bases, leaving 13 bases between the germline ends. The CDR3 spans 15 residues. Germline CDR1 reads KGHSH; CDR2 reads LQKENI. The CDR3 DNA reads TGTGCCAGCTCACCGAACCCAACTAGAACAGATACGCAGTATTTT. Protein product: CASSPNPTRTDTQYF.

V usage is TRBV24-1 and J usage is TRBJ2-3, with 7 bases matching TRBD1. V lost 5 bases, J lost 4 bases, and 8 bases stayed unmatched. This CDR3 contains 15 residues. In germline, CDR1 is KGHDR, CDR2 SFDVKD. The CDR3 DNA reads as TGTGCCACCAGTGCGACAGGGAGAGGGGCAGATACGCAGTATTTT. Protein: CATSATGRGADTQYF.

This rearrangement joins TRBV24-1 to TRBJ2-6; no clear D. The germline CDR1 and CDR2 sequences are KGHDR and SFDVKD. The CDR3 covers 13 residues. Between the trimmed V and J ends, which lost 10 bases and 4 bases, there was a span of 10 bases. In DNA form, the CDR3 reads TGTGCCACTGCCTCGCCCGGGGCCAACGTCCTGACTTTC. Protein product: CATASPGANVLTF.

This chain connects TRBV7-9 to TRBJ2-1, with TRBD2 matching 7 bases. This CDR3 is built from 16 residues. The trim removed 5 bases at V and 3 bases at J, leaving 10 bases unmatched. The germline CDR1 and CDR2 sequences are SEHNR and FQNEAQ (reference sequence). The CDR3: CASSPFPGTNYNEQFF. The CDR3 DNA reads TGTGCCAGCAGCCCCTTTCCAGGGACTAACTACAATGAGCAGTTCTTC.

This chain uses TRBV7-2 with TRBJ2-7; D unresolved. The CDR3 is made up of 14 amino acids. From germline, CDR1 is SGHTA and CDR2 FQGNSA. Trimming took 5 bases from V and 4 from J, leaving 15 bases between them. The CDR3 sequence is CASSLSSLGYEQYF. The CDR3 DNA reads TGTGCCAGCAGCCTATCCTCCCTCGGGTACGAGCAGTACTTC.

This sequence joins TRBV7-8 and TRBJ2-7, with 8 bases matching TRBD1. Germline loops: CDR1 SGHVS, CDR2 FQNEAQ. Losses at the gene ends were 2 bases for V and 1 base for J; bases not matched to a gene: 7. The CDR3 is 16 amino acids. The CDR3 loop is CASSLIWTGKSYEQYF. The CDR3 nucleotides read TGTGCCAGCAGCTTAATCTGGACAGGGAAATCCTACGAGCAGTACTTC.

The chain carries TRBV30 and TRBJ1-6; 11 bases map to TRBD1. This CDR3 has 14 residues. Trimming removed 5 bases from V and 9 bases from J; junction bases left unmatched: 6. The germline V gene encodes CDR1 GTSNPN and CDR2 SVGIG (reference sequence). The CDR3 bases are TGTGCCTGGGGAACTGGACAGGGGGCTTCACCCCTCCACTTT. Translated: CAWGTGQGASPLHF.

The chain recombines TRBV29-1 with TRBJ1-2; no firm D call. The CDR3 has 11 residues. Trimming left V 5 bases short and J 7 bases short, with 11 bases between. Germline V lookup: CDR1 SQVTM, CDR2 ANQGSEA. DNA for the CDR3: TGCAGCGTTTTGGACGGCAGTGGCTACACCTTC. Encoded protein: CSVLDGSGYTF. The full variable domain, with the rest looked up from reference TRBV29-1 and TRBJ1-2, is SAVISQKPSRDICQRGTSLTIQCQVDSQVTMMFWYRQQPGQSLTLIATANQGSEATYESGFVIDKFPISRPNLTFSTLTVSNMSPEDSSIYLCSVLDGSGYTFGSGTRLTVV.

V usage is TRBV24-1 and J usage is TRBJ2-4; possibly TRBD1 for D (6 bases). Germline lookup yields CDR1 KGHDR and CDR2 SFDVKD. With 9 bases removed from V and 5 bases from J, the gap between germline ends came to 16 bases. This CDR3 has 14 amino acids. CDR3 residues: CATAPSGAQNIQYF. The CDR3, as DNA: TGTGCCACCGCCCCTTCAGGGGCCCAAAACATTCAGTACTTC.

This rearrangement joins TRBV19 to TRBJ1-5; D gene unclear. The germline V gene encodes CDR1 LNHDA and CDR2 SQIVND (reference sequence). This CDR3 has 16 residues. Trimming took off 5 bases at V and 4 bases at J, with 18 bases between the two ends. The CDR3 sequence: CASSPIRTYKNQPQHF. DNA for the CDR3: TGTGCCAGTAGTCCCATTAGGACGTATAAAAATCAGCCCCAGCATTTT.

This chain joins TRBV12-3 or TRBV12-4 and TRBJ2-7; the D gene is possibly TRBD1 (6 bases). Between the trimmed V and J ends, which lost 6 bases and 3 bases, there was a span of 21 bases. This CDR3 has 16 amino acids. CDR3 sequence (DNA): TGTGCCAGCAGCCTTAAGACAGGTCCGGGGAACTACGAGCAGTACTTC. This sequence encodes CASSLKTGPGNYEQYF.

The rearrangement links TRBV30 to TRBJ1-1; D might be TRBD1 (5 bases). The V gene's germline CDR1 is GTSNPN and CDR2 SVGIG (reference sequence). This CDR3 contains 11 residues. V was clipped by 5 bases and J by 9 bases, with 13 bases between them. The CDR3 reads CAWLFSGKAFF. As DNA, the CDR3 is TGTGCCTGGCTCTTCTCAGGGAAAGCTTTCTTT.